This TCR beta chain was observed in a study of T cells after yellow fever vaccination. Overall study results and limits: In FACS-sorted repertoires, abundant clonotypes from the bulk population could appear as contaminants.

V was clipped by 1 base and J by 2 bases, with 9 bases between them. The germline V gene encodes CDR1 MGHDK and CDR2 SYGVNS. This CDR3 has 14 residues. For this clonotype: The antigen is unknown.

UMIs and a universal primer site were added when TCR cDNA was made by 5'RACE template switching. One entry per CDR3 protein results from TCRdb running MiXCR on the 5' RACE reads. Altogether over 100,000 distinct CDR3 sequences are present, roughly 8.4% being singletons, with the ten largest covering around 25%. The clonotype originates from a young man who received the YFV17D yellow fever vaccine. The rearrangement uses TRBV25-1 and TRBJ2-7; a weak D match, TRBD2 (5 bases). The sample was CD8+ T cells sorted from PBMCs, taken 45 days after the yellow fever booster vaccination. CDR3 nucleotide sequence: TGTGCCAGCAGTGAATTTTTCGGGACCTACGAGCAGTACTTC. Its protein is CASSEFFGTYEQYF.